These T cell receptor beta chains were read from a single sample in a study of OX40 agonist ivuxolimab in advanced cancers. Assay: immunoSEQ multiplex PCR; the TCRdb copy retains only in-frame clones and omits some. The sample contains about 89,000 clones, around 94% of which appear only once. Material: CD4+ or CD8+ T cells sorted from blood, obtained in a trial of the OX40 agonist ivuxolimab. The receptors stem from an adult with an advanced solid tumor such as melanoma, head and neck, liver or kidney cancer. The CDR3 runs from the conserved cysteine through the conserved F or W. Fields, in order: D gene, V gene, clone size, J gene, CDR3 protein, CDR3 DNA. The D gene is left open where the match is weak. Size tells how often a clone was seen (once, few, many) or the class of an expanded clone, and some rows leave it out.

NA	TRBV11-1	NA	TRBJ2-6	CASSLRQSGANVLTF	TGTGCCAGCAGCTTAAGACAGTCTGGGGCCAACGTCCTGACTTTC
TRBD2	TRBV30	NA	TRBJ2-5	CAWGGLAGQETQYF	TGTGCCTGGGGAGGACTAGCGGGGCAAGAGACCCAGTACTTC
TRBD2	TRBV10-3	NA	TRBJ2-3	CAISAFGIQGGGDPADTQYF	TGTGCCATCAGTGCGTTTGGGATTCAGGGCGGGGGGGACCCGGCAGATACGCAGTATTTT
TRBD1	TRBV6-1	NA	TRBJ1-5	CASAPTGWNQPQHF	TGTGCCAGCGCCCCGACAGGGTGGAATCAGCCCCAGCATTTT
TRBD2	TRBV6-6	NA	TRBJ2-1	CASSAGTSGYNEQFF	TGTGCCAGCAGTGCCGGGACTAGCGGCTACAATGAGCAGTTCTTC
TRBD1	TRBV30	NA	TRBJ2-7	CAWSRQGYEQYF	TGTGCCTGGAGTAGACAGGGGTACGAGCAGTACTTC
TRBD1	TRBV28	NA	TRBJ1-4	CASSTPGGTGEEKLFF	TGTGCCAGCAGTACGCCTGGGGGGACAGGGGAAGAAAAACTGTTTTTT
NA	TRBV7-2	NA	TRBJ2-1	CASSPLPGSGEQFF	TGTGCCAGCAGCCCCCTTCCGGGTTCCGGTGAGCAGTTCTTC
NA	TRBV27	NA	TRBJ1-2	CASSRRGAAGYGYTF	TGTGCCAGCAGTCGTAGGGGCGCGGCTGGCTATGGCTACACCTTC
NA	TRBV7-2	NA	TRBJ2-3	CASSLEGLGSTDTQYF	TGTGCCAGCAGCTTAGAGGGATTGGGTAGCACAGATACGCAGTATTTT
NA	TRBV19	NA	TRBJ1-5	CASSNLNQPQHF	TGTGCCAGTAGCAATCTCAATCAGCCCCAGCATTTT
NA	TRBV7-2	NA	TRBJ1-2	CASHGMGGGYTF	TGTGCCAGCCACGGGATGGGGGGTGGCTACACCTTC
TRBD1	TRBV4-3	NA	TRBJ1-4	CASSQWTGANEKLFF	TGCGCCAGCAGCCAATGGACAGGGGCTAATGAAAAACTGTTTTTT
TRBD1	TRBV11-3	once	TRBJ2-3	CASSQGGTGVITDTQYF	TGTGCCAGCAGCCAAGGGGGGACAGGAGTGATCACAGATACGCAGTATTTT
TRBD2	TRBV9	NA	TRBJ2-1	CASSVRAGGFPNEQFF	TGTGCCAGCAGCGTCCGAGCGGGAGGGTTCCCCAATGAGCAGTTCTTC
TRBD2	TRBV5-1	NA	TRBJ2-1	CASSQGLAGGENEQFF	TGCGCCAGCAGCCAAGGTCTAGCGGGGGGTGAGAATGAGCAGTTCTTC
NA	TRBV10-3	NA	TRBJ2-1	CAISGKAGSSYNEQFF	TGTGCCATCAGTGGTAAGGCGGGGAGCTCCTACAATGAGCAGTTCTTC
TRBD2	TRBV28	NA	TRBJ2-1	CASSPGEGYNEQFF	TGTGCCAGCAGCCCCGGGGAGGGCTACAATGAGCAGTTCTTC
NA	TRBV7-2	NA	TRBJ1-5	CASSFQGIGQPQHF	TGTGCCAGCAGCTTTCAGGGGATCGGTCAGCCCCAGCATTTT
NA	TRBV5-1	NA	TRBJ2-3	CASSLETPLDTQYF	TGCGCCAGCAGCTTGGAGACCCCGCTGGATACGCAGTATTTT
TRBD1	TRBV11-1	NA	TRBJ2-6	CASSGPEGQGTGANVLTF	TGTGCCAGCAGCGGCCCTGAGGGACAGGGAACAGGGGCCAACGTCCTGACTTTC
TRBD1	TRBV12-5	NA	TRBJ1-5	CASGLQQGQGGQPQHF	TGTGCTAGTGGTTTGCAACAGGGGCAGGGGGGTCAGCCCCAGCATTTT
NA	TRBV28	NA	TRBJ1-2	CASSLHSSNYGYTF	TGTGCCAGCAGTTTGCACAGCTCTAACTATGGCTACACCTTC
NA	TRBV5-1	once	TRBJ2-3	CASSLPVLNTDTQYF	TGCGCCAGCAGCTTGCCCGTATTAAACACAGATACGCAGTATTTT
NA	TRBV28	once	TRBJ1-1	CASSTAGTEAFF	TGTGCCAGCAGTACCGCGGGCACTGAAGCTTTCTTT
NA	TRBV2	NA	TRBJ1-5	CASSEYGRGNQPQHF	TGTGCCAGCAGTGAATATGGCAGGGGTAATCAGCCCCAGCATTTT
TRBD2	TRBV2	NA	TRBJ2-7	CASSESPPLAGGRYGEQYF	TGTGCCAGCAGTGAGTCCCCACCACTAGCGGGGGGGCGGTATGGCGAGCAGTACTTC
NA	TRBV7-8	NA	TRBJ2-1	CASSLDGPPIIKTGSYNEQFF	TGTGCCAGCAGCTTAGACGGGCCTCCGATCATTAAAACGGGCTCCTACAATGAGCAGTTCTTC
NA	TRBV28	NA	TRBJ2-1	CASTNYRNEQFF	TGTGCCAGCACCAATTATCGGAATGAGCAGTTCTTC
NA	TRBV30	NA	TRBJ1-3	CAWARTGSGNTIYF	TGTGCCTGGGCCCGCACTGGCTCTGGAAACACCATATATTTT
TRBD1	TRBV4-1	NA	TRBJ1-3	CASSQVGQGSRNTIYF	TGCGCCAGCAGCCAAGTGGGACAGGGATCAAGGAACACCATATATTTT
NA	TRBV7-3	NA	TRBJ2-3	CASSLGVAADTQYF	TGTGCCAGCAGCTTAGGGGTAGCCGCAGATACGCAGTATTTT
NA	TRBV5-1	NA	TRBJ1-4	CASTGTPGEKLFF	TGCGCCAGCACCGGGACCCCCGGTGAAAAACTGTTTTTT
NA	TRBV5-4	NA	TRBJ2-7	CASSLASYEQYF	TGTGCCAGCAGCTTGGCATCCTACGAGCAGTACTTC
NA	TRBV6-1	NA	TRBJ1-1	CASSESGMIEAFF	TGTGCCAGCAGTGAGTCAGGGATGATTGAAGCTTTCTTT
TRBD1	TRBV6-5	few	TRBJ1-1	CASSYTGENTEAFF	TGTGCCAGCAGTTACACAGGGGAGAACACTGAAGCTTTCTTT
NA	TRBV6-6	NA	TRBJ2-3	CASSYGRGHTDTQYF	TGTGCCAGCAGTTACGGGCGGGGCCACACAGATACGCAGTATTTT
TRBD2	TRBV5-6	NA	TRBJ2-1	CASSSTSGGGNEQFF	TGTGCCAGCAGCTCGACTAGCGGGGGTGGCAATGAGCAGTTCTTC
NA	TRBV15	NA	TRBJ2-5	CATSVDRKETQYF	TGTGCCACCAGCGTAGACAGAAAAGAGACCCAGTACTTC
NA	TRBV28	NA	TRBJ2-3	CASVTVRGFTDTQYF	TGTGCCAGCGTCACGGTACGGGGCTTCACAGATACGCAGTATTTT
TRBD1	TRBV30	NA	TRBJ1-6	CAWSQGVSYNSPLHF	TGTGCCTGGAGCCAGGGGGTTTCCTATAATTCACCCCTCCACTTT
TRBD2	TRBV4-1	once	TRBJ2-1	CASSQEASGRGDEQFF	TGCGCCAGCAGCCAAGAGGCTAGCGGGAGAGGAGATGAGCAGTTCTTC
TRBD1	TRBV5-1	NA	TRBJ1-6	CASSSYPGDRAYNSPLHF	TGCGCCAGCAGCTCCTACCCCGGCGACAGGGCTTATAATTCACCCCTCCACTTT
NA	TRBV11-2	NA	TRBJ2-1	CASSLGIQSYNEQFF	TGTGCCAGCAGCTTAGGGATCCAATCGTACAATGAGCAGTTCTTC
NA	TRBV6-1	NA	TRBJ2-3	CASSAYRDFADTQYF	TGTGCCAGCAGCGCATACAGGGATTTCGCAGATACGCAGTATTTT
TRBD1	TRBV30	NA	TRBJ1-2	CAWKTGGDGYTF	TGTGCCTGGAAAACAGGGGGCGATGGCTACACCTTC
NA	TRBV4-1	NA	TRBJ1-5	CASSPGLGGRQPQHF	TGCGCCAGCAGCCCGGGCCTTGGTGGACGTCAGCCCCAGCATTTT
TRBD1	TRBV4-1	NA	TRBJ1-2	CASSALGQANYGYTF	TGCGCCAGCAGCGCCCTGGGACAGGCAAACTATGGCTACACCTTC
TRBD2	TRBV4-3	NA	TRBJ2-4	CASSQGGYSGVKLAKNIQYF	TGCGCCAGCAGCCAAGGGGGTTATAGCGGGGTGAAACTAGCCAAAAACATTCAGTACTTC
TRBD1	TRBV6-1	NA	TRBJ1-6	CASREGTASGISVLHF	TGTGCCAGCAGGGAAGGGACAGCCAGCGGGATTTCGGTCCTCCACTTT
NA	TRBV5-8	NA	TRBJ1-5	CASSLAPEARGPQHF	TGTGCCAGCAGCTTGGCCCCAGAGGCTCGAGGGCCCCAGCATTTT
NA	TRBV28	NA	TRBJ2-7	CASSFVRYEQYF	TGTGCCAGCAGTTTCGTCAGGTACGAGCAGTACTTC
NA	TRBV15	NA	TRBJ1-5	CATSRSRDGYQPQHF	TGTGCCACCAGCAGAAGTCGGGACGGCTATCAGCCCCAGCATTTT